The rows below give T cell receptor beta chains drawn from one sample of a study of radiotherapy plus CTLA-4 blockade in lung cancer. Assay used: immunoSEQ multiplex PCR; TCRdb lists only in-frame clones, some missing. The sample has about 110,000 clones; roughly 84% are singletons. The source was peripheral blood, collected from a patient treated with radiotherapy plus ipilimumab. The receptor source for this set is a human donor with non-small cell lung cancer that progressed on radiotherapy plus ipilimumab. Some clones in this sample may be carry-over from other donors' samples. Each CDR3 is given with its conserved first and last residue. D genes are given only for firm matches. The listing skips clone size in some rows; elsewhere it reads once, few, many or a size class.

J gene: TRBJ2-1; clone size: -; V gene: TRBV5-1; D gene: -; CDR3 protein: CASSQGSANEQFF; CDR3 DNA: TGCGCCAGCAGCCAGGGGTCGGCAAATGAGCAGTTCTTC
J gene: TRBJ2-6; clone size: once; V gene: TRBV11-1; D gene: -; CDR3 protein: CASSSRTALQSVLTF; CDR3 DNA: TGTGCCAGCAGCTCCCGGACCGCCCTTCAGAGCGTCCTGACTTTC
J gene: TRBJ1-1; clone size: -; V gene: TRBV28; D gene: -; CDR3 protein: CASSLLTENTEAFF; CDR3 DNA: TGTGCCAGCAGTTTGTTGACAGAGAACACTGAAGCTTTCTTT
J gene: TRBJ2-1; clone size: -; V gene: TRBV28; D gene: TRBD2; CDR3 protein: CASSAGTSGTLAYNEQFF; CDR3 DNA: TGTGCCAGCAGCGCAGGGACTAGCGGGACTTTAGCCTACAATGAGCAGTTCTTC
J gene: TRBJ2-2; clone size: once; V gene: TRBV5-1; D gene: -; CDR3 protein: CASSFGGGALTGELFF; CDR3 DNA: TGCGCCAGCAGCTTTGGAGGGGGGGCCCTCACCGGGGAGCTGTTTTTT
J gene: TRBJ2-1; clone size: once; V gene: TRBV7-3; D gene: -; CDR3 protein: CASSFLGTLNEQFF; CDR3 DNA: TGTGCCAGCAGTTTTCTCGGGACTCTCAATGAGCAGTTCTTC
J gene: TRBJ1-2; clone size: -; V gene: TRBV10-3; D gene: -; CDR3 protein: CTISVVTEGGYTF; CDR3 DNA: TGTACCATCAGTGTGGTGACTGAAGGTGGCTACACCTTC
J gene: TRBJ1-5; clone size: -; V gene: TRBV6-5; D gene: TRBD1; CDR3 protein: CASSYGQGTQPQHF; CDR3 DNA: TGTGCCAGCAGTTACGGACAGGGCACTCAGCCCCAGCATTTT
J gene: TRBJ1-1; clone size: -; V gene: TRBV28; D gene: -; CDR3 protein: CASIGGFGTEAFF; CDR3 DNA: TGTGCCAGCATCGGAGGTTTTGGCACTGAAGCTTTCTTT
J gene: TRBJ2-7; clone size: -; V gene: TRBV5-8; D gene: -; CDR3 protein: CASSLLLRDRDF; CDR3 DNA: TGTGCCAGCAGCTTGCTGTTAAGGGACCGTGACTTC
J gene: TRBJ2-5; clone size: -; V gene: TRBV5-1; D gene: -; CDR3 protein: CASSLDGGETQYF; CDR3 DNA: TGCGCCAGCAGCTTGGACGGAGGGGAGACCCAGTACTTC
J gene: TRBJ1-1; clone size: -; V gene: TRBV5-1; D gene: -; CDR3 protein: CASSLQGTNTEAFF; CDR3 DNA: TGCGCCAGCAGCCTGCAGGGGACGAACACTGAAGCTTTCTTT
J gene: TRBJ1-1; clone size: -; V gene: TRBV10-3; D gene: TRBD1; CDR3 protein: CAISDPGQGENTEAFF; CDR3 DNA: TGTGCCATCAGTGACCCGGGACAGGGAGAGAACACTGAAGCTTTCTTT
J gene: TRBJ2-1; clone size: -; V gene: TRBV7-9; D gene: -; CDR3 protein: CASRLDNEQFF; CDR3 DNA: TGTGCCAGCAGGCTCGACAATGAGCAGTTCTTC
J gene: TRBJ1-1; clone size: once; V gene: TRBV4-3; D gene: -; CDR3 protein: CASSQDWVAAMNTEAFF; CDR3 DNA: TGCGCCAGCAGCCAAGATTGGGTAGCAGCCATGAACACTGAAGCTTTCTTT
J gene: TRBJ1-3; clone size: -; V gene: TRBV2; D gene: -; CDR3 protein: CASGMGAAHGNTIYF; CDR3 DNA: TGTGCCAGCGGAATGGGGGCCGCTCATGGAAACACCATATATTTT
J gene: TRBJ1-1; clone size: -; V gene: TRBV12-5; D gene: -; CDR3 protein: CASGPPPGNTEAFF; CDR3 DNA: TGTGCTAGTGGCCCCCCCCCGGGGAACACTGAAGCTTTCTTT
J gene: TRBJ2-5; clone size: -; V gene: TRBV5-1; D gene: -; CDR3 protein: CASSPLAVKTQYF; CDR3 DNA: TGCGCCAGCAGCCCTCTTGCGGTAAAGACCCAGTACTTC
J gene: TRBJ1-5; clone size: -; V gene: TRBV6-1; D gene: TRBD1; CDR3 protein: CASSQGGRWDQPQHF; CDR3 DNA: TGTGCCAGCAGCCAGGGGGGGCGTTGGGATCAGCCCCAGCATTTT
J gene: TRBJ2-3; clone size: -; V gene: TRBV10-3; D gene: TRBD1; CDR3 protein: CATLPGQYITDTQYF; CDR3 DNA: TGTGCCACCCTTCCGGGACAGTATATCACAGATACGCAGTATTTT
J gene: TRBJ1-1; clone size: -; V gene: TRBV5-1; D gene: TRBD1; CDR3 protein: CASSVGGAGNTEAFF; CDR3 DNA: TGCGCCAGCAGCGTAGGGGGCGCGGGAAACACTGAAGCTTTCTTT
J gene: TRBJ1-5; clone size: -; V gene: TRBV29-1; D gene: -; CDR3 protein: CSAGYSNQPQHF; CDR3 DNA: TGCAGCGCCGGATATAGCAATCAGCCCCAGCATTTT
J gene: TRBJ1-2; clone size: few; V gene: TRBV19; D gene: -; CDR3 protein: CASSAFGWAGYTF; CDR3 DNA: TGTGCCAGTAGTGCCTTTGGGTGGGCTGGCTACACCTTC
J gene: TRBJ2-4; clone size: once; V gene: TRBV2; D gene: TRBD2; CDR3 protein: CAIQRDMRIDIQYF; CDR3 DNA: TGTGCCATACAGCGGGATATGAGGATAGACATTCAGTACTTC
J gene: TRBJ2-3; clone size: -; V gene: TRBV6-4; D gene: -; CDR3 protein: CASSEIVGSSTDTQYF; CDR3 DNA: TGTGCCAGCAGTGAAATAGTGGGGAGCAGCACAGATACGCAGTATTTT
J gene: TRBJ1-3; clone size: -; V gene: TRBV7-9; D gene: -; CDR3 protein: CASSFLLRGPGNTIYF; CDR3 DNA: TGTGCCAGCAGCTTCCTTCTCAGGGGTCCTGGAAACACCATATATTTT
J gene: TRBJ2-7; clone size: -; V gene: TRBV7-2; D gene: -; CDR3 protein: CASSFQDSSYEQYF; CDR3 DNA: TGTGCCAGCAGCTTCCAGGACAGTAGCTACGAGCAGTACTTC
J gene: TRBJ2-7; clone size: -; V gene: TRBV4-3; D gene: -; CDR3 protein: CASSQRIEHQYEQYF; CDR3 DNA: TGCGCCAGCAGCCAAAGGATAGAGCACCAATACGAGCAGTACTTC
J gene: TRBJ1-4; clone size: -; V gene: TRBV5-4; D gene: TRBD1; CDR3 protein: CASSLHKTGASEKLFF; CDR3 DNA: TGTGCCAGCAGCTTGCACAAAACAGGGGCAAGTGAAAAACTGTTTTTT
J gene: TRBJ1-1; clone size: -; V gene: TRBV27; D gene: TRBD1; CDR3 protein: CASSLDRAPNTEAFF; CDR3 DNA: TGTGCCAGCAGTTTGGACAGGGCCCCGAACACTGAAGCTTTCTTT
J gene: TRBJ2-7; clone size: -; V gene: TRBV5-1; D gene: TRBD1; CDR3 protein: CASSLRQGSTYEQYF; CDR3 DNA: TGCGCCAGCAGCCTACGACAGGGGTCAACCTACGAGCAGTACTTC
J gene: TRBJ2-3; clone size: few; V gene: TRBV19; D gene: TRBD2; CDR3 protein: CASTVSGAMLFTDTQYF; CDR3 DNA: TGTGCCAGTACCGTTAGCGGGGCCATGCTATTCACAGATACGCAGTATTTT
J gene: TRBJ2-1; clone size: -; V gene: TRBV4-3; D gene: TRBD2; CDR3 protein: CASSQEAGQQFF; CDR3 DNA: TGCGCCAGCAGCCAAGAAGCGGGACAGCAGTTCTTC
J gene: TRBJ2-7; clone size: -; V gene: TRBV9; D gene: TRBD1; CDR3 protein: CASSVGGTGADYEQYF; CDR3 DNA: TGTGCCAGCAGCGTAGGGGGGACAGGGGCGGACTACGAGCAGTACTTC
J gene: TRBJ1-6; clone size: -; V gene: TRBV2; D gene: -; CDR3 protein: CASNRQDYNSPLHF; CDR3 DNA: TGTGCCAGCAATAGACAGGATTATAATTCACCCCTCCACTTT
J gene: TRBJ2-7; clone size: -; V gene: TRBV7-7; D gene: TRBD1; CDR3 protein: CASSLGQGSPYEQYF; CDR3 DNA: TGTGCTAGCAGCTTAGGACAGGGATCGCCCTACGAGCAGTACTTC
J gene: TRBJ2-7; clone size: -; V gene: TRBV6-1; D gene: TRBD1; CDR3 protein: CASSTGGLAYEQYF; CDR3 DNA: TGTGCCAGCAGTACAGGGGGCCTAGCCTACGAGCAGTACTTC
J gene: TRBJ2-1; clone size: -; V gene: TRBV13; D gene: -; CDR3 protein: CASSLLGGSNEQFF; CDR3 DNA: TGTGCCAGCAGCTTATTGGGCGGAAGCAATGAGCAGTTCTTC
J gene: TRBJ2-3; clone size: -; V gene: TRBV5-4; D gene: TRBD2; CDR3 protein: CASSLYLAGGGTDTQYF; CDR3 DNA: TGTGCCAGCAGCTTGTACCTAGCGGGGGGTGGCACAGATACGCAGTATTTT
J gene: TRBJ2-5; clone size: -; V gene: TRBV29-1; D gene: TRBD1; CDR3 protein: CSVGTGGRETQYF; CDR3 DNA: TGCAGCGTAGGGACAGGGGGCAGGGAGACCCAGTACTTC
J gene: TRBJ1-6; clone size: -; V gene: TRBV7-2; D gene: TRBD1; CDR3 protein: CASSVRGTGTGNPLHF; CDR3 DNA: TGTGCCAGCAGCGTTAGAGGTACTGGGACAGGGAATCCCCTCCACTTT
J gene: TRBJ2-7; clone size: -; V gene: TRBV18; D gene: TRBD2; CDR3 protein: CASSPAGEKQYF; CDR3 DNA: TGTGCCAGCTCACCTGCGGGGGAAAAGCAGTACTTC
J gene: TRBJ2-1; clone size: -; V gene: TRBV19; D gene: -; CDR3 protein: CASSRRALSSYNEQFF; CDR3 DNA: TGTGCCAGTAGCCGAAGGGCGTTAAGCTCCTACAATGAGCAGTTCTTC